The 30 T cell receptor beta chains reported below all come from one sample, sequenced in a study of cytomegalovirus exposure and HLA in healthy donors. PCR primers comprised 60 Vbeta and 13 Jbeta primers. Profiled with immunoSEQ multiplex PCR; TCRdb holds only in-frame clones, not every one. Seen here are 83,000 or so clones, roughly three quarters observed once, and the top ten hold 14% to 15%. Material: PBMCs. The receptors were sampled from a woman in her thirties or forties in good health and CMV-seropositive.

The gene calls are TRBV7-2 and TRBJ1-1; D gene unclear. Trimming took 3 bases from V and 0 from J, leaving 5 bases between them. This CDR3 region has 13 residues. Germline loops: CDR1 SGHTA, CDR2 FQGNSA. This CDR3 reads CASSFGMNTEAFF. DNA of the CDR3: TGTGCCAGCAGCTTCGGGATGAACACTGAAGCTTTCTTT.

The V gene is TRBV5-4, the J gene TRBJ1-6; the match to TRBD1 covers 9 bases. The CDR3 is 14 amino acids. Trimming took 0 bases from V and 13 from J; bases not matched to a gene: 5. Germline values: CDR1 SGHNT, CDR2 YYREEE (reference sequence). The CDR3 DNA reads as TGTGCCAGCAGCTTGGAGGGGACAGGGATTCCCCTCCACTTT. Protein: CASSLEGTGIPLHF.

The V and J genes are TRBV30 and TRBJ1-2, with a possible D match to TRBD1 (5 bases). The length of the CDR3 is 13 residues. With 2 bases removed from V and 7 bases from J, the gap between germline ends came to 14 bases. Germline CDR1 is GTSNPN and CDR2 is SVGIG (reference sequence). DNA of the CDR3: TGTGCCTGGAGTTGGGGACTTCACCGTGGCTACACCTTC. It is translated as CAWSWGLHRGYTF.

About this clone: The junction shows a germline mismatch at one end, possibly a read error. The chain combines TRBV7-7 with TRBJ2-3; a possible D gene is TRBD1 (6 bases). This CDR3 contains 14 residues. The germline CDR1 and CDR2 sequences are SSHAT and FNYEAQ (reference sequence). CDR3 nucleotides: TGTGCTAGCAGCTTAGGACAGTACACAGATACGCAGTATTTT. Protein sequence: CASSLGQYTDTQYF.

Here the CDR3 reads CSGRDLTEAFF. In DNA, the CDR3 is TGCAGCGGGAGAGACCTCACTGAAGCTTTCTTT. V usage is TRBV29-1 and J usage is TRBJ1-1; D call uncertain. V was cut by 7 bases and J by 4 bases, with 10 bases left in between. Per germline, CDR1 SQVTM and CDR2 ANQGSEA. This CDR3 spans 11 amino acids.

The chain links TRBV2 to TRBJ2-7, with D tentatively TRBD2 (6 bases). Trimming removed 5 bases at V and 0 bases at J, with 11 bases between. CDR1 is SNHLY, CDR2 FYNNEI, per germline. The CDR3 is 14 amino acids. CDR3 sequence: CASSTEGPSYEQYF. The DNA for the CDR3 is TGTGCCAGCAGTACGGAGGGGCCCTCCTACGAGCAGTACTTC.

The chain carries TRBV27 and TRBJ1-5; maybe TRBD1 (5 bases). V lost 1 base, J lost 5 bases, and 12 bases lay in between. Germline lookup yields CDR1 MNHEY and CDR2 SMNVEV (reference sequence). The CDR3 spans 15 residues. CDR3 sequence: CASSLWAGSDQPQHF. The CDR3, as DNA: TGTGCCAGCAGTTTATGGGCAGGGTCGGATCAGCCCCAGCATTTT.

The J gene is TRBJ2-1, the V gene TRBV6-5; 7 nucleotides align to TRBD1. Germline loops: CDR1 MNHEY, CDR2 SVGAGI. The CDR3 has 16 residues. V shed 4 bases and J 8 bases; nucleotides not matched to a gene: 14. The CDR3 spells CASSWGRRQGSYEQFF. CDR3 in DNA: TGTGCCAGCAGTTGGGGTCGTAGACAGGGCTCGTATGAGCAGTTCTTC.

The chain recombines TRBV19 with TRBJ1-5, with a tentative D call TRBD1 (5 bases). This CDR3 is built from 16 residues. The V end was cut by 6 bases, the J end by 1 base, with 16 bases between. Germline V gives CDR1 LNHDA, CDR2 SQIVND (reference sequence). CDR3 protein: CASSERSGDSNQPQHF. The CDR3 region has the DNA TGTGCCAGTAGCGAAAGGTCGGGGGACAGCAATCAGCCCCAGCATTTT. Full variable domain (missing parts from reference TRBV19 and TRBJ1-5): DGGITQSPKYLFRKEGQNVTLSCEQNLNHDAMYWYRQDPGQGLRLIYYSQIVNDFQKGDIAEGYSVSREKKESFPLTVTSAQKNPTAFYLCASSERSGDSNQPQHFGDGTRLSIL.

V is TRBV5-1 and J is TRBJ2-7; TRBD1 might be the D (6 bases). Germline V gives CDR1 SGHRS, CDR2 YFSETQ. V lost 1 base and J 2 bases, leaving 16 bases between the germline ends. The CDR3 length is 16 residues. CDR3 nucleotides: TGCGCCAGCAGCTTGACAGGGCCGCACGAGACCTACGAGCAGTACTTC. Protein: CASSLTGPHETYEQYF. The full variable domain, with the rest looked up from reference TRBV5-1 and TRBJ2-7, is KAGVTQTPRYLIKTRGQQVTLSCSPISGHRSVSWYQQTPGQGLQFLFEYFSETQRNKGNFPGRFSGRQFSNSRSEMNVSTLELGDSALYLCASSLTGPHETYEQYFGPGTRLTVT.

This chain uses TRBV28 with TRBJ2-7, with TRBD2 matching over 7 bases. The trim removed 3 bases at V and 0 bases at J, leaving 5 bases unmatched. The CDR3 runs 15 residues. The germline CDR1 and CDR2 sequences are MDHEN and SYDVKM. The CDR3 loop is CASSFVSGTSYEQYF. Written as DNA, the CDR3 is TGTGCCAGCAGTTTCGTAAGCGGGACCTCCTACGAGCAGTACTTC.

This clone came up a few times. The chain carries TRBV28 and TRBJ1-1, with D maybe TRBD1 (5 bases). V was clipped by 8 bases and J by 11 bases, with 18 bases between them. The CDR3 consists of 12 residues. Looked up from germline, CDR1 is MDHEN and CDR2 is SYDVKM. CDR3 region: CASLSWGKGAFF. For the CDR3, the DNA is TGTGCCAGCCTATCTTGGGGCAAGGGTGCTTTCTTT.

This sequence joins TRBV2 and TRBJ1-1; 8 nucleotides agree with TRBD1. The CDR3 runs to 12 residues. Germline trimming cut 5 bases from V and 5 bases from J; bases unmatched to any gene: 1. CDR1 is SNHLY and CDR2 is FYNNEI in the germline V gene. CDR3 in DNA: TGTGCCAGCAGTTGGGACAGGACTGAAGCTTTCTTT. Translation gives CASSWDRTEAFF.

The chain has TRBV4-1 and TRBJ1-1; D is ambiguous. CDR1 MGHRA and CDR2 YSYEKL come from the germline V gene. V lost 0 bases and J lost 1, with 9 bases in between. CDR3 size: 15 residues. The CDR3: CASSQEAQRNTEAFF. As DNA, the CDR3 is TGCGCCAGCAGCCAAGAGGCACAGAGGAACACTGAAGCTTTCTTT.

The count of this clone is one. This chain connects TRBV5-6 to TRBJ2-7, with no clear D. The germline V and J ends were trimmed by 3 bases and 1 base, with 2 bases remaining between them. This CDR3 contains 11 residues. Germline V gene lookup returns CDR1 SGHDT and CDR2 YYEEEE. In nucleotides, the CDR3 is TGTGCCAGCAGCTCGTCCTACGAGCAGTACTTC. This codes for CASSSSYEQYF. The full variable domain, with the rest looked up from reference TRBV5-6 and TRBJ2-7, is DAGVTQSPTHLIKTRGQQVTLRCSPKSGHDTVSWYQQALGQGPQFIFQYYEEEERQRGNFPDRFSGHQFPNYSSELNVNALLLGDSALYLCASSSSYEQYFGPGTRLTVT.

Note on this clone: Its ends do not fully match the called genes, so a read error is possible. The V and J genes are TRBV2 and TRBJ2-2, with 10 bases aligning to TRBD1. The CDR3 spans 14 residues. The germline V gene encodes CDR1 SNHLY and CDR2 FYNNEI. CDR3: CASRTGGSPGELFF. DNA for the CDR3: TGTGCCAGCAGGACAGGGGGCTCCCCCGGCGAGCTGTTTTTT.

This clone was counted a few times. The chain uses TRBV6-5 and TRBJ1-1; 7 bases are a match to TRBD1. The CDR3 consists of 14 residues. The germline V gene encodes CDR1 MNHEY and CDR2 SVGAGI. Trimming removed 1 base from V and 4 bases from J; junction bases left unmatched: 3. The CDR3 protein is CASSYWNRGTEAFF. The CDR3 DNA follows: TGTGCCAGCAGTTACTGGAACAGGGGCACTGAAGCTTTCTTT.

This clone was detected once. The chain employs TRBV11-2 and TRBJ2-3, with TRBD2 as a possible D gene (5 bases). Per germline, CDR1 SGHAT and CDR2 FQNNGV. The length of the CDR3 is 13 residues. V lost 4 bases and J lost 6, with 11 bases in between. The chain's CDR3 is CASSSPRGDTQYF. The CDR3 nucleotides are TGTGCCAGCAGCTCCCCTCGAGGGGATACGCAGTATTTT.

The chain links TRBV29-1 to TRBJ2-3; the D gene is possibly TRBD2 (5 bases). CDR1 and CDR2 (germline): SQVTM, ANQGSEA. CDR3 size: 14 residues. Trimming cost V 0 bases and J 4 bases, with 11 bases left between them. The CDR3 DNA sequence: TGCAGCGTTGAAGATCGCATGGACTCAGATACGCAGTATTTT. Encoded protein: CSVEDRMDSDTQYF.

The chain is built from TRBV5-6 and TRBJ2-1; the match to TRBD1 covers 8 bases. The CDR3 extends over 11 amino acids. The germline gives CDR1 SGHDT, CDR2 YYEEEE. The ends lost 2 bases at V and 13 bases at J; junction bases unmatched: 2. CDR3 amino acids: CASSFGQGQFF. The CDR3 bases are TGTGCCAGCAGCTTTGGACAGGGCCAGTTCTTC.

The chain employs TRBV28 and TRBJ2-7; 14 bases are a match to TRBD2. Trimming cost V 8 bases and J 1 base; bases outside gene matches: 10. Germline V lookup: CDR1 MDHEN, CDR2 SYDVKM. The CDR3 contains 17 residues. Here the CDR3 reads CASHPAGTSGRSYEQYF. The DNA for the CDR3 is TGTGCCAGCCACCCAGCGGGGACTAGCGGGAGATCCTACGAGCAGTACTTC.

The CDR3 region has the DNA TGTGCCAGCAGCTTACGGCGGGAAGAGACCCAGTACTTC. Translation: CASSLRREETQYF. J is TRBJ2-5 and V is TRBV7-3, with a possible D match to TRBD2 (5 bases). V was pared by 2 bases and J by 3 bases, with 7 bases between. This CDR3 has 13 amino acids. Germline V gives CDR1 SGHTA, CDR2 FQGTGA. The variable domain in full, completed from reference TRBV7-3 and TRBJ2-5, reads GAGVSQTPSNKVTEKGKYVELRCDPISGHTALYWYRQSLGQGPEFLIYFQGTGAADDSGLPNDRFFAVRPEGSVSTLKIQRTERGDSAVYLCASSLRREETQYFGPGTRLLVL.

The gene calls are TRBV5-6 and TRBJ1-4; 7 nucleotides match TRBD1. The CDR3 runs 16 residues. Germline CDR1 and CDR2: SGHDT and YYEEEE. V lost 4 bases, J lost 7 bases, and 13 bases stayed unmatched. CDR3 in DNA: TGTGCCAGCAGCGGGACCGGACAGGTCAAGAGTGAAAAACTGTTTTTT. Its translation is CASSGTGQVKSEKLFF. The variable domain in full, with the rest retrieved from reference TRBV5-6 and TRBJ1-4, is DAGVTQSPTHLIKTRGQQVTLRCSPKSGHDTVSWYQQALGQGPQFIFQYYEEEERQRGNFPDRFSGHQFPNYSSELNVNALLLGDSALYLCASSGTGQVKSEKLFFGSGTQLSVL.

The chain uses TRBV10-3 and TRBJ1-1, with D tentatively TRBD1 (5 bases). Trimming pared 2 bases from V and 3 bases from J, leaving 10 bases between. Germline assignment: CDR1 ENHRY and CDR2 SYGVKD. The CDR3 is made up of 14 amino acids. CDR3 region: CAISEGRVDTEAFF. DNA of the CDR3: TGTGCCATCAGTGAGGGCAGGGTGGACACTGAAGCTTTCTTT.

In its sample, this clone was seen once. V gene TRBV2 combines with J gene TRBJ2-7; D may be TRBD1 (6 bases). Germline-derived CDR1 and CDR2 are SNHLY and FYNNEI. The CDR3 extends over 15 amino acids. V shed 5 bases and J shed 0 bases, with 14 bases lying between them. Here the CDR3 DNA reads TGTGCCAGCAGTCGGACAGCAGAAAGCTCCTACGAGCAGTACTTC. Its protein is CASSRTAESSYEQYF.

The V call is TRBV29-1, the J call TRBJ2-7, with 9 bases that match TRBD2. The CDR3 sequence is 15 residues long. Germline V gives CDR1 SQVTM, CDR2 ANQGSEA. J was trimmed by 1 base and V by 4 bases; bases with no gene match: 8. DNA of the CDR3: TGCAGCGTTGGAGATCTAGCGGGGTCATCCTACGAGCAGTACTTC. Translation: CSVGDLAGSSYEQYF.

In this sample, this clone turned up once. The DNA for the CDR3 is TGTGCCAGCAGCTTTCTAGGCTCCTACGAGCAGTACTTC. Amino acid sequence: CASSFLGSYEQYF. The chain employs TRBV7-9 and TRBJ2-5; D remains ambiguous. The J call may be in error: the DNA end matches TRBJ2-7 better. Germline loops: CDR1 SEHNR, CDR2 FQNEAQ (reference sequence). CDR3 length: 13 residues.

This clone is a singleton in its sample. V gene TRBV19 combines with J gene TRBJ1-1, with D maybe TRBD1 (5 bases). CDR1 and CDR2 (germline): LNHDA, SQIVND (reference sequence). This CDR3 is built from 14 residues. V lost 5 bases and J lost 1, with 11 bases in between. Here the CDR3 DNA reads TGTGCCAGTAGTCCCCGGGGGGGGAACACTGAAGCTTTCTTT. The encoded protein is CASSPRGGNTEAFF.

This chain connects TRBV6-4 to TRBJ2-3; TRBD2 aligns across 7 bases. The CDR3 spans 16 residues. Germline loops: CDR1 MRHNA, CDR2 SNTAGT. The trim removed 6 bases at V and 8 bases at J, leaving 17 bases unmatched. The DNA for the CDR3 is TGTGCCAGCAGCCAATTTAGCGGGCGGTTCTCCGGTACGCAGTATTTT. Translating gives CASSQFSGRFSGTQYF.

This chain connects TRBV11-3 to TRBJ2-2; TRBD1 agrees at 7 bases. After removal of 5 bases from V and 6 bases from J, the junction contained 12 bases not matched to a gene. This CDR3 has 16 residues. The germline V gene encodes CDR1 SGHNT and CDR2 YENEEA. Written as DNA, the CDR3 is TGTGCCAGCAGCGCCTCCGGGACAGACCTGTCCGGGGAGCTGTTTTTT. Protein: CASSASGTDLSGELFF.